This TCR beta chain was identified during a study of shared clonotypes between healthy human individuals. Method: immunoSEQ multiplex PCR; TCRdb's copy keeps in-frame clones and lacks some. The table includes 2 million to 3 million clones, roughly nine tenths detected once. The CDR3 is made up of 16 amino acids. V dropped 4 bases and J dropped 3 bases, with 17 bases sitting between them. From germline, CDR1 is LNHDA and CDR2 SQIVND (reference sequence). What was sequenced was naive CD4+ T cells sorted from blood. Sample subset: CD45RA+ positively selected. The chain is built from TRBV19 and TRBJ2-3; perhaps TRBD1 as D (7 bases). The sequence was collected from a man between 18 and 29 years old in good health. The CDR3 is CASSKARGTATDTQYF. The CDR3 DNA reads TGTGCCAGTAGTAAGGCCCGCGGGACAGCTACAGATACGCAGTATTTT.